Here is one TCR beta chain with its context. The data are from a study of control samples from healthy donors and cancer patients. The data were produced by immunoSEQ multiplex PCR, yet TCRdb's version contains in-frame clones alone and is incomplete. The sample consists of some 140,000 clones, roughly 94% of them appearing once. Germline V gene lookup returns CDR1 MGHRA and CDR2 YSYEKL. Trimming removed 3 bases at V and 10 bases at J, with 21 bases between. This CDR3 has 15 amino acids. The chain joins TRBV4-1 to TRBJ1-1; D may be TRBD1 (5 bases). The source material was blood. This receptor was obtained from a man aged 40-55 years in good health. In nucleotides, the CDR3 is TGCGCCAGCAGCCAGAGGGGTGGGGAAGTGGAAGGAGCTTTCTTT. Encoded protein: CASSQRGGEVEGAFF.